This entry lists 19 T cell receptor beta chains sequenced from one sample in a study of shared clonotypes between healthy human individuals. Profiled with immunoSEQ multiplex PCR; TCRdb holds only in-frame clones, not every one. The sample has about 2.1 million clones, over 85% seen once. Naivety among CD8 cells was defined by CD45RO negativity and positive CCR7 selection, thereby excluding terminally differentiated effector memory CD45RA+ cells. Sequencing was performed on naive CD8+ T cells from PBMCs. The receptors originated from a man between 18 and 35 years old in good health. Some clones in this sample may be carry-over from other donors' samples.

The chain combines TRBV27 with TRBJ1-1; a possible D gene is TRBD1 (5 bases). Germline V gives CDR1 MNHEY, CDR2 SMNVEV (reference sequence). The CDR3 runs 13 residues. V gave up 3 bases and J gave up 8 bases, with 13 bases separating them. DNA of the CDR3: TGTGCCAGCAGTTTGAGTCACGGGACCGAAGCTTTCTTT. Protein product: CASSLSHGTEAFF.

The V call is TRBV10-2, the J call TRBJ2-1; 8 positions match TRBD2. The germline V gene encodes CDR1 WSHSY and CDR2 SAAADI. The CDR3 is made up of 14 amino acids. Germline trimming cut 4 bases from V and 4 bases from J; bases unmatched to any gene: 3. CDR3 nucleotides: TGCGCCAGCAGTGTCCTAGCGGGTTACAATGAGCAGTTCTTC. It codes for CASSVLAGYNEQFF.

The V call is TRBV9, the J call TRBJ2-7; either TRBD1 or TRBD2 may fit D (5 bases each). V was clipped by 0 bases and J by 7 bases, with 17 bases between them. This CDR3 comprises 15 residues. CDR1 SGDLS and CDR2 YYNGEE come from the germline V gene. The CDR3 DNA reads as TGTGCCAGCAGCGTAGACTTGGGGGTTTTTCAGGAGCAGTACTTC. It translates to CASSVDLGVFQEQYF. Complete variable domain (other parts from reference TRBV9 and TRBJ2-7): DSGVTQTPKHLITATGQRVTLRCSPRSGDLSVYWYQQSLDQGLQFLIQYYNGEERAKGNILERFSAQQFPDLHSELNLSSLELGDSALYFCASSVDLGVFQEQYFGPGTRLTVT.

The V and J genes are TRBV19 and TRBJ2-7; D gene unclear. This CDR3 is 13 amino acids long. The ends were cut back, 1 base at V and 6 bases at J, with 10 bases in the middle. The germline CDR1 and CDR2 sequences are LNHDA and SQIVND (reference sequence). CDR3 DNA: TGTGCCAGTAGTATAGGTACGGTCGCCGAGCAGTACTTC. Translation gives CASSIGTVAEQYF.

This chain connects TRBV2 to TRBJ2-7, with D tentatively TRBD1 (5 bases). With 10 bases removed from V and 0 bases from J, the gap between germline ends came to 16 bases. Germline CDR1 SNHLY, CDR2 FYNNEI. The CDR3 is 14 amino acids. In DNA, the CDR3 is TGTGCCACCGGTAAGGCAGGGCTCTCCTACGAGCAGTACTTC. Its protein is CATGKAGLSYEQYF.

The chain is built from TRBV5-6 and TRBJ2-3, with TRBD2 matching over 12 bases. Per the germline V gene, CDR1 is SGHDT and CDR2 is YYEEEE. The CDR3 is made up of 16 amino acids. V shed 4 bases and J 5 bases; nucleotides not matched to a gene: 8. The CDR3 DNA sequence: TGTGCCAGCAGCGTGCCTAGCGGGAGGGCCAGAGATACGCAGTATTTT. This codes for CASSVPSGRARDTQYF.

A remark on this clone: The sample contains more than one DNA sequence encoding this CDR3. The rearrangement uses TRBV28 and TRBJ1-2; D is undetermined. V dropped 6 bases and J dropped 1 base, with 3 bases sitting between them. Germline V gene sequence: CDR1 MDHEN, CDR2 SYDVKM. The CDR3 loop spans 11 amino acids. CDR3 in DNA: TGTGCCAGCAGCCGTAACTATGGCTACACCTTC. It translates to CASSRNYGYTF.

The chain joins TRBV11-2 to TRBJ2-1, with D perhaps TRBD1 or TRBD2 (5 bases each). Trimming took 4 bases from V and 0 from J, leaving 10 bases between them. The CDR3 is 15 amino acids. Germline values: CDR1 SGHAT, CDR2 FQNNGV. The CDR3 DNA reads TGTGCCAGCAGCTCCGTGGGACGCTCCTACAATGAGCAGTTCTTC. Translating gives CASSSVGRSYNEQFF.

This clone was counted a few times. The rearrangement joins TRBV28 to TRBJ1-1; D remains unclear. Germline CDR1 and CDR2: MDHEN and SYDVKM. V shed 1 base and J shed 1 base, with 4 bases lying between them. This CDR3 comprises 13 residues. CDR3 nucleotide sequence: TGTGCCAGCAGTTTATATTGGAACACTGAAGCTTTCTTT. Translating gives CASSLYWNTEAFF. The full variable domain, rest sourced from reference TRBV28 and TRBJ1-1, is DVKVTQSSRYLVKRTGEKVFLECVQDMDHENMFWYRQDPGLGLRLIYFSYDVKMKEKGDIPEGYSVSREKKERFSLILESASTNQTSMYLCASSLYWNTEAFFGQGTRLTVV.

The V call is TRBV5-4, the J call TRBJ1-6; 7 bases match TRBD1. The CDR3 is 14 amino acids. The V gene's germline CDR1 is SGHNT and CDR2 YYREEE (reference sequence). With V trimmed by 3 bases and J by 5 bases, 2 bases remained unmatched. The CDR3, as DNA: TGTGCCAGCAGCTCCACAGGGGATAATTCACCCCTCCACTTT. Its protein product is CASSSTGDNSPLHF.

The V and J genes are TRBV6-6 and TRBJ1-1; D is unresolved. V lost 2 bases to trimming and J lost 6 bases, with 7 bases between them. The CDR3 loop spans 12 amino acids. Germline V gene lookup returns CDR1 MNHNY and CDR2 SVGAGI (reference sequence). CDR3 in amino acids: CASSYDGAEAFF. The CDR3 coding sequence is TGTGCCAGCAGTTACGACGGGGCTGAAGCTTTCTTT.

The chain joins TRBV11-3 to TRBJ2-5; possible D gene TRBD1, 6 bases. This CDR3 spans 15 amino acids. V was pared by 4 bases and J by 5 bases, with 17 bases between. Germline loops: CDR1 SGHNT, CDR2 YENEEA. Written as DNA, the CDR3 is TGTGCCAGCAGCTCGGGGACAATCCAGGGGGAGACCCAGTACTTC. Translated, it gives CASSSGTIQGETQYF. Combining the CDR3 with reference TRBV11-3 and TRBJ2-5 gives the whole variable domain EAGVVQSPRYKIIEKKQPVAFWCNPISGHNTLYWYLQNLGQGPELLIRYENEEAVDDSQLPKDRFSAERLKGVDSTLKIQPAELGDSAVYLCASSSGTIQGETQYFGPGTRLLVL.

The chain links TRBV19 to TRBJ1-2; D call uncertain. Germline CDR1 is LNHDA and CDR2 is SQIVND (reference sequence). Trimming removed 0 bases at V and 3 bases at J, with 17 bases between. The CDR3 length is 17 residues. CDR3 DNA sequence: TGTGCCAGTAGTATAGACCTTGAGGTTTCCGCGTACTATGGCTACACCTTC. It specifies CASSIDLEVSAYYGYTF.

The table lists this clone with a count of one. The rearrangement joins TRBV7-2 to TRBJ2-7; tentatively, D is TRBD1 (7 bases). V gave up 5 bases and J gave up 4 bases, with 21 bases separating them. Germline V CDR1 and CDR2: SGHTA, FQGNSA. CDR3 length: 16 residues. Here the CDR3 DNA reads TGTGCCAGCAGCGCAAGGCGGGACAGCTCCCCTTACGAGCAGTACTTC. Its translation is CASSARRDSSPYEQYF.

This clone was observed once. CDR3 protein: CASSLSSITYEQYF. The CDR3, as DNA: TGTGCCAGCAGCTTGTCTTCAATCACCTACGAGCAGTACTTC. The chain has TRBV5-5 and TRBJ2-7; no firm D call. V gave up 1 base and J gave up 2 bases, with 10 bases separating them. CDR1 and CDR2 from the germline V gene are SGHKS and YYEKEE (reference sequence). The CDR3 is made up of 14 amino acids.

The chain has TRBV2 and TRBJ1-2, with 9 bases fitting TRBD1. This CDR3 has 15 residues. Germline CDR1 and CDR2: SNHLY and FYNNEI. V trimming: 3 bases; J trimming: 0 bases; junction bases outside the gene matches: 2. The CDR3 DNA is TGTGCCAGCAGTGAGGGACAGGGATCTAACTATGGCTACACCTTC. This gives the protein CASSEGQGSNYGYTF.

The chain couples TRBV29-1 to TRBJ2-7; D is possibly TRBD1 or TRBD2 (6 bases each). Trimming took off 5 bases at V and 4 bases at J, with 15 bases between the two ends. This CDR3 spans 13 amino acids. CDR1 is SQVTM, CDR2 ANQGSEA, per germline. CDR3 DNA: TGCAGCGTTTTCGGGGGCCGCGATTACGAGCAGTACTTC. This codes for CSVFGGRDYEQYF.

The genes are TRBV7-3 and TRBJ1-1; D is possibly TRBD1 (5 bases). V lost 5 bases and J lost 5, with 12 bases in between. The CDR3 is 13 residues long. Per germline, CDR1 SGHTA and CDR2 FQGTGA. The CDR3 here is CASSPREGTEAFF. The CDR3 bases are TGTGCCAGCAGCCCCCGGGAGGGGACTGAAGCTTTCTTT.

Details on this clone: Other DNA sequences in the sample encode the same CDR3. V usage is TRBV11-2 and J usage is TRBJ1-1; D unresolved. CDR1 and CDR2 from the germline V gene are SGHAT and FQNNGV. The V gene lost 2 bases and the J gene lost 0 bases, with 4 bases spanning the gap. The CDR3 length is 13 residues. CDR3 loop: CASSLNLNTEAFF. CDR3 sequence (DNA): TGTGCCAGCAGCTTAAATCTGAACACTGAAGCTTTCTTT.